The 2 T cell receptor beta chains listed next were all sequenced from one sample in a study of blood T cell repertoires in COVID-19. Clones were read by immunoSEQ multiplex PCR, and TCRdb kept only the in-frame ones, dropping some. The sample includes tens of thousands of clones, over 80% of them seen just once. Sequences were obtained from peripheral blood. The source is a man between 60 and 75 years old with active COVID-19.

V and J are TRBV5-6 and TRBJ2-5, with TRBD2 as a possible D gene (5 bases). This CDR3 contains 14 residues. V was trimmed by 4 bases and J by 2 bases, leaving 12 bases between them. Germline lookup yields CDR1 SGHDT and CDR2 YYEEEE. For the CDR3, the DNA is TGTGCCAGCAGCCCGCGGGCCGTGCAAGAGACCCAGTACTTC. It codes for CASSPRAVQETQYF. The entire variable domain, with the rest obtained from reference TRBV5-6 and TRBJ2-5, is as follows: DAGVTQSPTHLIKTRGQQVTLRCSPKSGHDTVSWYQQALGQGPQFIFQYYEEEERQRGNFPDRFSGHQFPNYSSELNVNALLLGDSALYLCASSPRAVQETQYFGPGTRLLVL.

This sequence joins TRBV6-2 or TRBV6-3 and TRBJ1-5; D unclear. The CDR3 has 14 amino acids. Germline CDR1 and CDR2: MNHEY and SVGEGT. The germline V and J ends were trimmed by 5 bases and 4 bases, with 12 bases remaining between them. The DNA for the CDR3 is TGTGCCAGCAGTCCACGGCAGGTAAATCAGCCCCAGCATTTT. Amino acid sequence: CASSPRQVNQPQHF.